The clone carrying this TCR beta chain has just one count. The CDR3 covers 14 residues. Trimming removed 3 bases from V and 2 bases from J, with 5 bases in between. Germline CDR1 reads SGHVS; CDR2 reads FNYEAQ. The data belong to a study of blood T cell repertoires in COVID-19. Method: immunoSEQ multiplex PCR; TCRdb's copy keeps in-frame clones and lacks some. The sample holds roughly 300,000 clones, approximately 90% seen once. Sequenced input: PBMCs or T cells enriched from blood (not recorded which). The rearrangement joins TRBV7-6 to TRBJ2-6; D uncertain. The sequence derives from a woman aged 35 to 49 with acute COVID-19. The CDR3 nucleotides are TGTGCCAGCAGCTTTAGCCCTGGGGCCAACGTCCTGACTTTC. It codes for CASSFSPGANVLTF.